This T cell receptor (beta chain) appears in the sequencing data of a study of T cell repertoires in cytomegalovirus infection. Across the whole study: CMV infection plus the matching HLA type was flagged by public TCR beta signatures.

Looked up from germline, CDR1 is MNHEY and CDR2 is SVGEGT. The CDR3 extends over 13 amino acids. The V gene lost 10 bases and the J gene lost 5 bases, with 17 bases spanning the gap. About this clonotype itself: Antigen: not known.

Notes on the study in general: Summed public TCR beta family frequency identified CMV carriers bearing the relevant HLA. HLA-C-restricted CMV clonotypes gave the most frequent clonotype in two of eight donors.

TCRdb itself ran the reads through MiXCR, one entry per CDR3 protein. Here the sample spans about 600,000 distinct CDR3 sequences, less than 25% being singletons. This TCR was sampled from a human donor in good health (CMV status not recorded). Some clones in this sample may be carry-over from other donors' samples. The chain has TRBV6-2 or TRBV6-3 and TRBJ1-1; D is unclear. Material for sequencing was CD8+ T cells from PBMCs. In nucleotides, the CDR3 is TGTGCCATAAGCCGCGGTTTTGGTACTGAAGCTTTCTTT. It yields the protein CAISRGFGTEAFF.